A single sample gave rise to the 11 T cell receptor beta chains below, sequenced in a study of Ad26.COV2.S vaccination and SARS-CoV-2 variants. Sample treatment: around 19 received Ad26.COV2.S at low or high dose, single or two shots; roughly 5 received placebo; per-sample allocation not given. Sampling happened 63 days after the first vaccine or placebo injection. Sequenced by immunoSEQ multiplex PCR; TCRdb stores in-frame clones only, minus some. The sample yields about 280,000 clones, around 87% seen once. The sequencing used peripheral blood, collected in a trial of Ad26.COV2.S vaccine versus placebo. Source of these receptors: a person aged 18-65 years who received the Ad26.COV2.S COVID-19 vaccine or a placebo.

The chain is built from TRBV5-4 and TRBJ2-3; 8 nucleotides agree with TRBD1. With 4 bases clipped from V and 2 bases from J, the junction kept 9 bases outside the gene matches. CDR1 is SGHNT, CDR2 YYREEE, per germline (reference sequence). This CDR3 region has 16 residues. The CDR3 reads CASSTGPGQDTDTQYF. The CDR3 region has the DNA TGTGCCAGCAGCACCGGCCCGGGACAGGACACAGATACGCAGTATTTT.

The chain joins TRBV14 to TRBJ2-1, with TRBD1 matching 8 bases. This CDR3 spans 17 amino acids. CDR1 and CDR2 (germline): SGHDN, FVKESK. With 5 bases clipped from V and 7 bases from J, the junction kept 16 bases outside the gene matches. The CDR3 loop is CASSARTGSLRPNEQFF. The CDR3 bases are TGTGCCAGCAGCGCTCGGACAGGGTCCCTTCGACCTAATGAGCAGTTCTTC.

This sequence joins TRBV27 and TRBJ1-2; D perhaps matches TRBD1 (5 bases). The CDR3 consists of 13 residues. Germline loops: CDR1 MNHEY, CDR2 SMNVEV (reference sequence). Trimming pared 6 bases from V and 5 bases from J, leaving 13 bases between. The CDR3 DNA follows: TGTGCCAGCAGCGAACAGGTCGGGTATGGCTACACCTTC. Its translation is CASSEQVGYGYTF.

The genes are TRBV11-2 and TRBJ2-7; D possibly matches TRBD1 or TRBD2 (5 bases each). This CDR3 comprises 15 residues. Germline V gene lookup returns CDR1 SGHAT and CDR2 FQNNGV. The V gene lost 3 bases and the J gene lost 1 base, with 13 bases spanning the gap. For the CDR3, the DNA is TGTGCCAGCAGCTTTTCCGGGGCCCTATCCTACGAGCAGTACTTC. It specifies CASSFSGALSYEQYF.

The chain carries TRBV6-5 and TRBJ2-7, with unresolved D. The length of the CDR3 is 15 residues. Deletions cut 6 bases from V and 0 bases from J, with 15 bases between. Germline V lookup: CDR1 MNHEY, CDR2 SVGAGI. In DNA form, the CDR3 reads TGTGCCAGCAGCCCAGGATACCCGAGCTCCTACGAGCAGTACTTC. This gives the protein CASSPGYPSSYEQYF.

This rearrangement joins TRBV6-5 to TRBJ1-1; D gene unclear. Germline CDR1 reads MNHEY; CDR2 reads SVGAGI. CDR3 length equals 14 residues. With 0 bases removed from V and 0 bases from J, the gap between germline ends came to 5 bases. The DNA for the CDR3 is TGTGCCAGCAGTTACTCAAGGTTGAACACTGAAGCTTTCTTT. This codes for CASSYSRLNTEAFF.

The DNA for the CDR3 is TGTGCCAGCAGTGGTCAGGGGGTAGGCCAGCCCCAGCATTTT. Translated: CASSGQGVGQPQHF. The chain is built from TRBV2 and TRBJ1-5; 7 bases align to TRBD1. There are 14 residues in the CDR3. Germline values: CDR1 SNHLY, CDR2 FYNNEI. J lost 7 bases, V lost 4 bases, and 7 bases had no gene match.

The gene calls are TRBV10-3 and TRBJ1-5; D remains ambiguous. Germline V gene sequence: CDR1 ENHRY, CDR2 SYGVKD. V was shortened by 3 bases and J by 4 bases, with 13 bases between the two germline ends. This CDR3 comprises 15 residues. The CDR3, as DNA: TGTGCCATCAGTGACGGGTCAGACCAAAATCAGCCCCAGCATTTT. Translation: CAISDGSDQNQPQHF.

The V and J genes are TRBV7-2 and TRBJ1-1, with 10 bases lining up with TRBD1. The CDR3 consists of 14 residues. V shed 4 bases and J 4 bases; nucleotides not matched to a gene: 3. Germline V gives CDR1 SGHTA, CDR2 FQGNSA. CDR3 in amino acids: CASSSWTGGTEAFF. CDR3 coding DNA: TGTGCCAGCAGCTCGTGGACAGGGGGCACTGAAGCTTTCTTT. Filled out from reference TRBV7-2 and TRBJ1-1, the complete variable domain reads GAGVSQSPSNKVTEKGKDVELRCDPISGHTALYWYRQSLGQGLEFLIYFQGNSAPDKSGLPSDRFSAERTGGSVSTLTIQRTQQEDSAVYLCASSSWTGGTEAFFGQGTRLTVV.

The CDR3 nucleotides are TGTGCCTGGAGTTTCAGGGGCGAGCAGTACTTC. Translation: CAWSFRGEQYF. V and J are TRBV30 and TRBJ2-7; possibly TRBD1 for D (6 bases). This CDR3 region has 11 residues. The V end lost 2 bases, the J end lost 6 bases, and 8 bases lay between the germline ends. In germline, CDR1 is GTSNPN, CDR2 SVGIG (reference sequence).

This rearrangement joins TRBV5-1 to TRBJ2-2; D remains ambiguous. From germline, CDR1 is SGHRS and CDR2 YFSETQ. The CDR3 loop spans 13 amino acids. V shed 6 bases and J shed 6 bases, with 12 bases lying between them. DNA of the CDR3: TGCGCCAGCACCCCGGGTGGATCCGGGGAGCTGTTTTTT. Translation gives CASTPGGSGELFF.